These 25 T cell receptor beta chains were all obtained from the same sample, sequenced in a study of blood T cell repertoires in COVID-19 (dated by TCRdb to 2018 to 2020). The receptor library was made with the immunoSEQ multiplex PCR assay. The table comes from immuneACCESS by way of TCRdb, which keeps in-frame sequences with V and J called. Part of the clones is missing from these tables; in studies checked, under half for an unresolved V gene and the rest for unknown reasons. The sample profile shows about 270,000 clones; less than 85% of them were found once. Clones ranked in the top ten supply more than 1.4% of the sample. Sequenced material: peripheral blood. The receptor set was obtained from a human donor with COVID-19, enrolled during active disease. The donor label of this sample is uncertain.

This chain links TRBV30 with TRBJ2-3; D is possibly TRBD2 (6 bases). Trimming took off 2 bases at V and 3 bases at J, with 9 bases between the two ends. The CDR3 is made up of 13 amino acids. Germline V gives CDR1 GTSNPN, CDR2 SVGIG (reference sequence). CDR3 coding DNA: TGTGCCTGGAGTTTCGGGAGAACAGATACGCAGTATTTT. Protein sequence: CAWSFGRTDTQYF.

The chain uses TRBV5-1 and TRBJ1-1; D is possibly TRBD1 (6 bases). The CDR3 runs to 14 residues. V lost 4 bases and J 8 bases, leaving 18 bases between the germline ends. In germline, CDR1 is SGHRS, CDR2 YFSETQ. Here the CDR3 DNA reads TGCGCCAGCAGCCCTGACTTTGCCGACAGGGAAGCTTTCTTT. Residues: CASSPDFADREAFF. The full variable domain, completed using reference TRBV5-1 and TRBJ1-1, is KAGVTQTPRYLIKTRGQQVTLSCSPISGHRSVSWYQQTPGQGLQFLFEYFSETQRNKGNFPGRFSGRQFSNSRSEMNVSTLELGDSALYLCASSPDFADREAFFGQGTRLTVV.

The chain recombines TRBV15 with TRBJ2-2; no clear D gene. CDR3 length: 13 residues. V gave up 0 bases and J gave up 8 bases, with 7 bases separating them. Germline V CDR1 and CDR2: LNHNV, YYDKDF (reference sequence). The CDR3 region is CATSREVLGELFF. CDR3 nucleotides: TGTGCCACCAGCAGAGAGGTGCTAGGGGAGCTGTTTTTT.

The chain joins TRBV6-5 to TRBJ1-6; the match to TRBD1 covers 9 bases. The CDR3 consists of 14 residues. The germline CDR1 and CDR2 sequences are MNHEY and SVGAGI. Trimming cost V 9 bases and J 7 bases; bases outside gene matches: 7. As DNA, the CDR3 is TGTGCCAGTCACAGGGGGCTCAAGAATTCACCCCTCCACTTT. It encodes CASHRGLKNSPLHF.

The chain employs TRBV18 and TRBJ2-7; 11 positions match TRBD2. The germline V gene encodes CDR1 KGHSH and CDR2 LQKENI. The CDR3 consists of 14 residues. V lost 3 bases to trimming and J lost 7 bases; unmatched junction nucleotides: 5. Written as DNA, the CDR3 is TGTGCCAGCTCACCCCTAGCGGGAGGAGGAGAGCAGTACTTC. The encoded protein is CASSPLAGGGEQYF.

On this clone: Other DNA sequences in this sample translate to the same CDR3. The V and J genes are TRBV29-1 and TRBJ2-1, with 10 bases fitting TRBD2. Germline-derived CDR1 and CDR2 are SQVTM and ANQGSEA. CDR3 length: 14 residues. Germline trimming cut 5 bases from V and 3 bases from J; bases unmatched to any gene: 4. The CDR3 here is CSVSGTSVYNEQFF. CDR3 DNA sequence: TGCAGCGTTTCTGGGACTAGCGTCTACAATGAGCAGTTCTTC.

CDR3 protein: CASREGQANTGELFF. The CDR3 DNA follows: TGCGCCAGTCGTGAGGGACAGGCGAACACCGGGGAGCTGTTTTTT. The chain is built from TRBV5-1 and TRBJ2-2; 8 bases map to TRBD1. The length of the CDR3 is 15 residues. Germline-derived CDR1 and CDR2 are SGHRS and YFSETQ. Germline trimming cut 8 bases from V and 0 bases from J; bases unmatched to any gene: 6.

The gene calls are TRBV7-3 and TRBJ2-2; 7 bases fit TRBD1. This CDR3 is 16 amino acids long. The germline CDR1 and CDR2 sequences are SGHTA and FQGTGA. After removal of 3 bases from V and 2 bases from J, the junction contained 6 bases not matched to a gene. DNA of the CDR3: TGTGCCAGCAGCTTCTCCGGGACAGCAAACACCGGGGAGCTGTTTTTT. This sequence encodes CASSFSGTANTGELFF.

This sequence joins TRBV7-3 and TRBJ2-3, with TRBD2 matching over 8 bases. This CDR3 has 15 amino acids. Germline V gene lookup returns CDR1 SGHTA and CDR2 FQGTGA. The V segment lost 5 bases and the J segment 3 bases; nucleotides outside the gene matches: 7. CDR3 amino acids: CASSQAGAGTDTQYF. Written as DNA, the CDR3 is TGTGCCAGCAGCCAAGCGGGAGCGGGAACAGATACGCAGTATTTT.

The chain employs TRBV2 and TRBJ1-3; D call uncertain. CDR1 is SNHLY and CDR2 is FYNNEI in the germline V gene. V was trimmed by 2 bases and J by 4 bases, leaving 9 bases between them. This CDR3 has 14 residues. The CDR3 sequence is CASSETAFGNTIYF. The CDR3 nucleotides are TGTGCCAGCAGTGAAACAGCCTTCGGAAACACCATATATTTT.

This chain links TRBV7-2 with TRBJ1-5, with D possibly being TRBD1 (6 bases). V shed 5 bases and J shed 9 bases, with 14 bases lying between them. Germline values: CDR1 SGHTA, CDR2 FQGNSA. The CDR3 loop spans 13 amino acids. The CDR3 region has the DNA TGTGCCAGCAGCCTACAGGGTAACACGCCCCAGCATTTT. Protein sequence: CASSLQGNTPQHF.

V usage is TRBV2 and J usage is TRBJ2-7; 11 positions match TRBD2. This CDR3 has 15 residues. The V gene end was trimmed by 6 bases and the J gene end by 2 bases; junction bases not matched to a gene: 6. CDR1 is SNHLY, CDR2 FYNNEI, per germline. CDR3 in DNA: TGTGCCAGCAGGGATATGGGACTAGCGGCCTACGAGCAGTACTTC. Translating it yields CASRDMGLAAYEQYF.

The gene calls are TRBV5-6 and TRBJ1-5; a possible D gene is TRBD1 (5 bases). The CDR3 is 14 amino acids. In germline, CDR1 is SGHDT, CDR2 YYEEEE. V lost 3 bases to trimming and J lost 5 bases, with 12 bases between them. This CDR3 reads CASSSSGGYQPQHF. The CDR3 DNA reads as TGTGCCAGCAGCTCAAGCGGGGGGTATCAGCCCCAGCATTTT. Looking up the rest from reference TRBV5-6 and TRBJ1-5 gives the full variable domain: DAGVTQSPTHLIKTRGQQVTLRCSPKSGHDTVSWYQQALGQGPQFIFQYYEEEERQRGNFPDRFSGHQFPNYSSELNVNALLLGDSALYLCASSSSGGYQPQHFGDGTRLSIL.

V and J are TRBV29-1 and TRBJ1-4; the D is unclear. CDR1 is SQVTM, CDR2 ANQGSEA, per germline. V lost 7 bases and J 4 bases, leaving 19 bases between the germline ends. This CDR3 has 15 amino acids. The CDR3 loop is CSALRRLADNEKLFF. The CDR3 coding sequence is TGCAGCGCCCTTCGGCGGTTGGCCGATAATGAAAAACTGTTTTTT.

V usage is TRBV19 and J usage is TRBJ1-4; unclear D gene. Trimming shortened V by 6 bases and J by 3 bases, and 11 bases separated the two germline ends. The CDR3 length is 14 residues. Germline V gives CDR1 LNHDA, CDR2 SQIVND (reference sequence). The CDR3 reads CASRPYVANEKLFF. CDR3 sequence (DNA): TGTGCCAGTAGGCCCTATGTGGCTAATGAAAAACTGTTTTTT.

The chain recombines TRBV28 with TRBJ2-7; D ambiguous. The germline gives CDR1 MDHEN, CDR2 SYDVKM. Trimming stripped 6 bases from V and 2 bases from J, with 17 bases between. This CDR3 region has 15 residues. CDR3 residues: CASSPYSRYPYEQYF. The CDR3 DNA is TGTGCCAGCAGCCCCTACAGCCGGTACCCCTACGAGCAGTACTTC.

The CDR3 spells CASTETGTWETQYF. As DNA, the CDR3 is TGTGCCAGCACAGAGACAGGGACTTGGGAGACCCAGTACTTC. The chain recombines TRBV25-1 with TRBJ2-5, with D perhaps TRBD1 (7 bases). The CDR3 contains 14 residues. Trimming left V 7 bases short and J 5 bases short, with 17 bases between. Germline CDR1 is MGHDK and CDR2 is SYGVNS.

This chain's CDR3 is CASSLTDMSRTQYF. In nucleotides, the CDR3 is TGCGCCAGCAGCTTGACCGACATGTCGAGGACCCAGTACTTC. The gene calls are TRBV5-1 and TRBJ2-5, with D unresolved. The ends were cut back, 1 base at V and 7 bases at J, with 14 bases in the middle. CDR3 length equals 14 residues. Germline CDR1 is SGHRS and CDR2 is YFSETQ.

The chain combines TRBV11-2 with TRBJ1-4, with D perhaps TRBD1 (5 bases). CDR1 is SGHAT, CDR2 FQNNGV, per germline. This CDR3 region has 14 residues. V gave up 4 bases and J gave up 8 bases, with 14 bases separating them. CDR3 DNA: TGTGCCAGCAGCTCTGTAGGGGTTGGCGAAAAACTGTTTTTT. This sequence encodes CASSSVGVGEKLFF. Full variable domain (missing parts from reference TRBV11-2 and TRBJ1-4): EAGVAQSPRYKIIEKRQSVAFWCNPISGHATLYWYQQILGQGPKLLIQFQNNGVVDDSQLPKDRFSAERLKGVDSTLKIQPAKLEDSAVYLCASSSVGVGEKLFFGSGTQLSVL.

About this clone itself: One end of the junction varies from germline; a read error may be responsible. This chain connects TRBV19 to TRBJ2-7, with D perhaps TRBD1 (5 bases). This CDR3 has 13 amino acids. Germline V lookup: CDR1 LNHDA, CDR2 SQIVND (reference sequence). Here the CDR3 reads CASSMQGSHEQYF. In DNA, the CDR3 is TGTGCCAGTAGTATGCAGGGCTCCCACGAGCAGTACTTC.

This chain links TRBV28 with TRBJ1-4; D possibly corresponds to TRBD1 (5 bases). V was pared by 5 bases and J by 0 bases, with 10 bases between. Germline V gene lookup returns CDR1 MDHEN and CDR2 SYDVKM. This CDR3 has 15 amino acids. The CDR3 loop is CASSLRAATNEKLFF. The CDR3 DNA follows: TGTGCCAGCAGTCTCAGGGCAGCAACTAATGAAAAACTGTTTTTT.

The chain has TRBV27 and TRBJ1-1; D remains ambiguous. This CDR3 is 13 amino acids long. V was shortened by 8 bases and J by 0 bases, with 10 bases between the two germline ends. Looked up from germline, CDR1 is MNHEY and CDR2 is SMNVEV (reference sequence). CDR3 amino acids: CASRSILNTEAFF. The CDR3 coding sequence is TGTGCCAGCCGGTCGATCCTGAACACTGAAGCTTTCTTT.

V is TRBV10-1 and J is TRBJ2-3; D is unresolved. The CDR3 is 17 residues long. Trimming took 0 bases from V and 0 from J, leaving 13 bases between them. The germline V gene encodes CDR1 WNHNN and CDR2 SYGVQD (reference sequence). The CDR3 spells CASSESTEKDSTDTQYF. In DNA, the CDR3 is TGCGCCAGCAGTGAGTCGACGGAGAAGGATAGCACAGATACGCAGTATTTT.

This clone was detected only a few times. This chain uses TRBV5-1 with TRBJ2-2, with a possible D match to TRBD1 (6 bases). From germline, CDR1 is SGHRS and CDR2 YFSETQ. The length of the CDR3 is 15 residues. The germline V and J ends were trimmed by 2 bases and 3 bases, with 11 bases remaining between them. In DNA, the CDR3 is TGCGCCAGCAGCTTACAGGGATTCGACACCGGGGAGCTGTTTTTT. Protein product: CASSLQGFDTGELFF.

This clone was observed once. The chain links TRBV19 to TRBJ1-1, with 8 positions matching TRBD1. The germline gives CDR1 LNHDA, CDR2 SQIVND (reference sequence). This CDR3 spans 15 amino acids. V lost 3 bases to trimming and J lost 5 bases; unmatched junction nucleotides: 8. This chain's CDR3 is CASSIGTGGRTEAFF. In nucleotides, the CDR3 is TGTGCCAGTAGTATTGGAACAGGGGGGAGGACTGAAGCTTTCTTT.